What follows are 18 T cell receptor beta chains derived from one specimen sequenced in a study of T-cell reconstitution after alpha-beta-depleted transplantation in children (dated by TCRdb to 2016 to 2017). The sample's treatment or condition, from its label and the paper: allogeneic hematopoietic cell transplantation with graft depleted of TCRalphabeta T cells and CD19 B cells. The library was generated by PCR. For sequencing, an Illumina HiSeq 2500 was employed. TCR library preparation used molecular barcoding, with unique molecular identifiers applied to normalize quantification of the TCRbeta repertoire. The public reads were reprocessed in TCRdb via fastp at Q25 and MiXCR, keeping in-frame beta chains. Under each unique CDR3 protein, matching rows form one entry showing the most common genes and DNA. The sample table lists 750,000 to 950,000 distinct CDR3 sequences, roughly 15% of them with a count of one. The top ten clonotypes cover roughly 5% of the sample.

The specimen comprised PBMCs, mostly from graft donor cells, sampled 360 days after TCRalphabeta/CD19-depleted stem cell transplant. The receptors come from a male patient under 18 who had a stem cell transplant for acute lymphoblastic leukemia, so the T cells may come from the graft donor.

This clonotype was recorded once. V usage is TRBV12-3 or TRBV12-4 and J usage is TRBJ2-7; 10 bases are shared with TRBD2. The CDR3 runs 15 residues. Trimming cost V 6 bases and J 3 bases; bases outside gene matches: 8. The CDR3 nucleotides read TGTGCCAGCAGAGGGGAGCGGGAGGGCCTCTACGAGCAGTACTTC. It is translated as CASRGEREGLYEQYF.

The V and J genes are TRBV27 and TRBJ2-3; D possibly corresponds to TRBD2 (6 bases). Germline-derived CDR1 and CDR2 are MNHEY and SMNVEV (reference sequence). This CDR3 region has 17 residues. The V end lost 2 bases, the J end lost 2 bases, and 17 bases lay between the germline ends. The DNA for the CDR3 is TGTGCCAGCAGTTTAGGCCCCCCGGGACTGACCACAGATACGCAGTATTTT. Translating gives CASSLGPPGLTTDTQYF.

In this sample, this clonotype turned up a few times. CDR3 amino acids: CASRPAGVYPGELFF. CDR3 sequence (DNA): TGTGCCAGCAGGCCAGCGGGAGTTTATCCCGGGGAGCTGTTTTTT. The chain employs TRBV12-3 or TRBV12-4 and TRBJ2-2; 8 nucleotides match TRBD2. The CDR3 length is 15 residues. Trimming cost V 6 bases and J 6 bases; bases outside gene matches: 9.

The chain couples TRBV25-1 to TRBJ2-1; D remains ambiguous. This CDR3 spans 13 amino acids. V gave up 0 bases and J gave up 4 bases, with 4 bases separating them. Germline V gene data show CDR1 as MGHDK and CDR2 as SYGVNS. The CDR3 DNA reads as TGTGCCAGCAGTGAATACGGTTACAATGAGCAGTTCTTC. Its protein is CASSEYGYNEQFF.

This sequence joins TRBV10-1 and TRBJ1-5; D uncertain. The CDR3 is made up of 12 amino acids. Germline V gene lookup returns CDR1 WNHNN and CDR2 SYGVQD (reference sequence). V was pared by 0 bases and J by 10 bases, with 7 bases between. CDR3 protein: CASSESPRPQHF. CDR3 DNA sequence: TGCGCCAGCAGTGAGTCCCCGCGCCCCCAGCATTTT.

This clonotype was found a few times. CDR3 protein: CASWENTEAFF. CDR3 sequence (DNA): TGTGCCAGCTGGGAGAACACTGAAGCTTTCTTT. The chain is built from TRBV28 and TRBJ1-1, with no clear D. The CDR3 is 11 amino acids. V was shortened by 8 bases and J by 1 base, with 5 bases between the two germline ends. Germline-derived CDR1 and CDR2 are MDHEN and SYDVKM.

This clonotype was seen only a few times. V gene TRBV25-1 combines with J gene TRBJ2-1; 9 bases fit TRBD2. The CDR3 length is 16 residues. Germline CDR1 MGHDK, CDR2 SYGVNS. The trim removed 5 bases at V and 9 bases at J, leaving 14 bases unmatched. CDR3 sequence (DNA): TGTGCCAGCAGTTACGACCCCCCGCGCGGGAGGGCTGAGCAGTTCTTC. It encodes CASSYDPPRGRAEQFF.

The CDR3 bases are TGCGCCAGCAGCTTAGGACAGGGAATGTGGCGAGACATTCAGTACTTC. It specifies CASSLGQGMWRDIQYF. The chain carries TRBV5-1 and TRBJ2-4; 8 positions match TRBD1. V gave up 2 bases and J gave up 8 bases; unmatched junction bases: 12. This CDR3 spans 16 amino acids. CDR1 is SGHRS, CDR2 YFSETQ, per germline. Drawing the rest from reference TRBV5-1 and TRBJ2-4, the complete variable domain is KAGVTQTPRYLIKTRGQQVTLSCSPISGHRSVSWYQQTPGQGLQFLFEYFSETQRNKGNFPGRFSGRQFSNSRSEMNVSTLELGDSALYLCASSLGQGMWRDIQYFGAGTRLSVL.

This clonotype was counted between two and nine times. The V and J genes are TRBV18 and TRBJ1-1; 7 bases are a match to TRBD1. V dropped 2 bases and J dropped 4; count of bases not matched to a gene: 7. CDR3 size: 15 residues. Looked up from germline, CDR1 is KGHSH and CDR2 is LQKENI. CDR3 amino acids: CASSPAQGRGTEAFF. The CDR3 nucleotides are TGTGCCAGCTCACCAGCACAGGGGAGGGGCACTGAAGCTTTCTTT. The full variable domain, in which reference TRBV18 and TRBJ1-1 provide the parts outside the CDR3, is NAGVMQNPRHLVRRRGQEARLRCSPMKGHSHVYWYRQLPEEGLKFMVYLQKENIIDESGMPKERFSAEFPKEGPSILRIQQVVRGDSAAYFCASSPAQGRGTEAFFGQGTRLTVV.

The V call is TRBV29-1, the J call TRBJ2-5; 7 nucleotides match TRBD2. This CDR3 has 14 amino acids. Looked up from germline, CDR1 is SQVTM and CDR2 is ANQGSEA. DNA for the CDR3: TGCGTCCCTATAGTAGCGGGTCTTCAAGAGACCCAGTACTTC. Protein: CVPIVAGLQETQYF. The complete variable domain, with remaining parts taken from reference TRBV29-1 and TRBJ2-5, reads SAVISQKPSRDICQRGTSLTIQCQVDSQVTMMFWYRQQPGQSLTLIATANQGSEATYESGFVIDKFPISRPNLTFSTLTVSNMSPEDSSIYLCVPIVAGLQETQYFGPGTRLLVL.

The chain recombines TRBV5-1 with TRBJ2-1; D ambiguous. The CDR3 has 15 amino acids. Per germline, CDR1 SGHRS and CDR2 YFSETQ. V lost 4 bases and J lost 5, with 16 bases in between. CDR3 in amino acids: CASSVRPRQDNEQFF. As DNA, the CDR3 is TGCGCCAGCAGCGTGAGGCCCCGGCAGGACAATGAGCAGTTCTTC.

This clonotype was counted between two and nine times. J is TRBJ2-2 and V is TRBV7-9, with 8 bases matching TRBD2. J was trimmed by 6 bases and V by 10 bases; bases with no gene match: 19. The CDR3 covers 17 residues. The germline V gene has CDR1 SEHNR and CDR2 FQNEAQ (reference sequence). This CDR3 reads CATEPKGPAGAAGELFF. CDR3 DNA: TGTGCCACGGAGCCAAAGGGACCAGCGGGAGCGGCCGGGGAGCTGTTTTTT.

This sequence joins TRBV7-2 and TRBJ2-1, with D tentatively TRBD2 (6 bases). This CDR3 spans 16 amino acids. V shed 5 bases and J shed 1 base, with 15 bases lying between them. Per the germline V gene, CDR1 is SGHTA and CDR2 is FQGNSA. The CDR3 loop reads CASSLRLVSSYNEQFF. The CDR3 nucleotides are TGTGCCAGCAGCCTCCGACTAGTCTCGTCCTACAATGAGCAGTTCTTC. Complete variable domain (other parts from reference TRBV7-2 and TRBJ2-1): GAGVSQSPSNKVTEKGKDVELRCDPISGHTALYWYRQSLGQGLEFLIYFQGNSAPDKSGLPSDRFSAERTGGSVSTLTIQRTQQEDSAVYLCASSLRLVSSYNEQFFGPGTRLTVL.

This clonotype was observed a handful of times. The chain joins TRBV10-3 to TRBJ1-1, with no clear D. The germline gives CDR1 ENHRY, CDR2 SYGVKD. The CDR3 has 12 amino acids. Trimming took off 5 bases at V and 4 bases at J, with 8 bases between the two ends. The CDR3 nucleotides are TGTGCCATCAGTCAGACCTCCACTGAAGCTTTCTTT. Encoded protein: CAISQTSTEAFF.

This chain links TRBV2 with TRBJ2-1; TRBD1 is a possible D gene (5 bases). The CDR3 contains 14 residues. Trimming took 4 bases from V and 7 from J, leaving 14 bases between them. Germline-derived CDR1 and CDR2 are SNHLY and FYNNEI. CDR3 DNA: TGTGCCAGCAGTGTAGAAGGGGCTGAGAATGAGCAGTTCTTC. The encoded protein is CASSVEGAENEQFF.

This chain connects TRBV6-1 to TRBJ2-4, with D tentatively TRBD1 or TRBD2 (5 bases each). The V gene lost 6 bases and the J gene lost 6 bases, with 18 bases spanning the gap. The CDR3 extends over 15 amino acids. From germline, CDR1 is MNHNS and CDR2 SASEGT. CDR3 loop: CASRGDRQRGNIQYF. The CDR3 coding sequence is TGTGCCAGCAGAGGGGACCGCCAGAGAGGAAACATTCAGTACTTC.

The V gene is TRBV2, the J gene TRBJ1-1, with D unresolved. Germline CDR1 reads SNHLY; CDR2 reads FYNNEI. V dropped 6 bases and J dropped 3 bases, with 17 bases sitting between them. This CDR3 is 15 amino acids long. Written as DNA, the CDR3 is TGTGCCAGCAGCAACCCTGAAGGAAGGTACACTGAAGCTTTCTTT. Residues: CASSNPEGRYTEAFF.

This clonotype was seen only a few times. The chain employs TRBV5-6 and TRBJ1-2; perhaps TRBD1 as D (6 bases). The V end was cut by 7 bases, the J end by 4 bases, with 17 bases between. Germline V CDR1 and CDR2: SGHDT, YYEEEE. The CDR3 loop spans 14 amino acids. The chain's CDR3 is CASLLPGQGYGYTF. The CDR3 DNA follows: TGTGCCAGCCTCTTACCGGGACAAGGCTATGGCTACACCTTC.